The entry that follows covers one T cell receptor beta chain sequence. These data are taken from a study of blood T cell repertoires in COVID-19. Authors' data handling: The assay estimated nucleated cells by amplifying reference gene primers. The table came from immunoSEQ multiplex PCR; TCRdb's copy has only in-frame clones and leaves some out. V and J calls and clone size are given by that table; D and trimming were obtained from the DNA. The table has 30,000 to 35,000 clones, 87% seen once. CDR1 is SGDLS and CDR2 is YYNGEE in the germline V gene. V lost 0 bases and J 0 bases, leaving 6 bases between the germline ends. The CDR3 runs 14 residues.

This chain joins TRBV9 and TRBJ2-5, with unresolved D. The receptor's source is a human donor in a cohort sampled during active COVID-19. The sample was peripheral blood. The CDR3: CASSVAVYQETQYF. The CDR3 DNA reads as TGTGCCAGCAGCGTAGCAGTGTACCAAGAGACCCAGTACTTC.